This T cell receptor beta chain emerged from a study of cytomegalovirus exposure and HLA in healthy donors. V was trimmed by 1 base and J by 6 bases, leaving 6 bases between them. The germline CDR1 and CDR2 sequences are SGHDN and FVKESK. The length of the CDR3 is 13 residues. About this clone: The sample carries other DNA sequences with the same CDR3.

PCR primers comprised 60 Vbeta and 13 Jbeta primers. In the source study's methods: Among the unique TCR beta chains that a later analysis counted, about 81 million in all, roughly 9.9 million were shared. Clones were sequenced by immunoSEQ multiplex PCR, and TCRdb holds only the in-frame ones, with some missing. The D gene and trimming were derived from the DNA, and the V and J assignments and clone size from that table. The sample contains roughly 130,000 clones, about 74% of which appear only once. Source material: PBMCs. The chain carries TRBV14 and TRBJ2-2; unclear D gene. The receptor was isolated from a woman aged 45 to 65 in good health and CMV-seropositive. Here the CDR3 reads CASSQVRSGELFF. The CDR3, as DNA: TGTGCCAGCAGCCAAGTCAGGTCCGGGGAGCTGTTTTTT.